The rows below give T cell receptor beta chains drawn from one sample of a study of Graves' ophthalmopathy and Graves' hyperthyroidism. One entry per CDR3 protein, called by TCRdb with MiXCR from the multiplex PCR reads. The sample has around 470,000 distinct CDR3 sequences, about 15% seen once. The sequencing input was blood. The origin of the receptors is a woman in her twenties or thirties with Graves' ophthalmopathy. CDR3s include the opening cysteine and the closing phenylalanine or tryptophan. The order of the fields is J gene, V gene, CDR3 protein.

J: TRBJ2-5; V: TRBV6-1; CDR3: CASPYGLAGASQETQYF
J: TRBJ1-2; V: TRBV12-3/TRBV12-4; CDR3: CASSRQGFDGYTF
J: TRBJ2-5; V: TRBV6-5; CDR3: CASSSVAGETQYF
J: TRBJ1-5; V: TRBV2; CDR3: CASSDIGNQPQHF
J: TRBJ2-2; V: TRBV12-3/TRBV12-4; CDR3: CASRLVTGELFF
J: TRBJ1-2; V: TRBV6-1; CDR3: CASRDSRDYGYTF
J: TRBJ1-6; V: TRBV9; CDR3: CASSALQGAFGSPLHF
J: TRBJ1-2; V: TRBV6-5; CDR3: CASSYLRGGIVNGTF
J: TRBJ1-5; V: TRBV28; CDR3: CASSFRLSTSNQPQHF
J: TRBJ1-3; V: TRBV7-9; CDR3: CASSAIGSGNTIYF
J: TRBJ2-7; V: TRBV25-1; CDR3: CASSESRHSGRGRFGVEQYF
J: TRBJ2-7; V: TRBV5-6; CDR3: CASSLVGTGISYF
J: TRBJ2-5; V: TRBV27; CDR3: CASSGRGGETQYF
J: TRBJ1-1; V: TRBV6-1; CDR3: CASSEGQGLNTEAFF
J: TRBJ1-2; V: TRBV28; CDR3: CASLERAGINLNSYGYTF
J: TRBJ1-5; V: TRBV28; CDR3: CASSPSTGQGNQPQHF
J: TRBJ1-3; V: TRBV5-1; CDR3: CASSFNQGSGNTIYF
J: TRBJ2-7; V: TRBV20-1; CDR3: CSATKTSGWVREQYF
J: TRBJ2-7; V: TRBV7-8; CDR3: CASSLAGQRNQYF
J: TRBJ2-2; V: TRBV10-2; CDR3: CASRGAGELFF
J: TRBJ1-1; V: TRBV30; CDR3: CAWGRGGGGAEAFF
J: TRBJ2-5; V: TRBV7-3; CDR3: CASSLTRGTQETQYF
J: TRBJ2-7; V: TRBV2; CDR3: CASSERLAGVVEQYF
J: TRBJ1-1; V: TRBV29-1; CDR3: CSVDSAGMNTEAFF
J: TRBJ2-5; V: TRBV6-5; CDR3: CASSYDSKSETQYF
J: TRBJ2-5; V: TRBV5-6; CDR3: CASSSHQGGWTQYF
J: TRBJ1-6; V: TRBV7-9; CDR3: CASSLPGDVSPLHF
J: TRBJ1-5; V: TRBV13; CDR3: CASNRGGSNQPQHF
J: TRBJ2-6; V: TRBV11-2; CDR3: CASSKGRDGANVLTF
J: TRBJ2-6; V: TRBV28; CDR3: CASSHPFAPGANVLTF
J: TRBJ2-5; V: TRBV5-1; CDR3: CASSLDLRTRTIETQYF
J: TRBJ1-3; V: TRBV12-3/TRBV12-4; CDR3: CASSLEWQQISGNTIYF
J: TRBJ1-1; V: TRBV12-3/TRBV12-4; CDR3: CASSKQGTNTEAFF
J: TRBJ1-5; V: TRBV13; CDR3: CASSLQGHNQPQHF
J: TRBJ1-1; V: TRBV6-2/TRBV6-3; CDR3: CASSPPVGGMNTEAFF
J: TRBJ2-6; V: TRBV6-4; CDR3: CASSETGSSGANVLTF
J: TRBJ2-7; V: TRBV6-1; CDR3: CASSGGGGRAYEQYF
J: TRBJ1-1; V: TRBV6-1; CDR3: CASSEVDRDTEAFF
J: TRBJ1-2; V: TRBV19; CDR3: CASRSTGANNYGYTF
J: TRBJ2-5; V: TRBV7-2; CDR3: CASSSAAVSETQYF
J: TRBJ2-2; V: TRBV10-3; CDR3: CAITPGQNTGELFF
J: TRBJ2-7; V: TRBV6-2/TRBV6-3; CDR3: CASSYPKLRGYSYEQYF
J: TRBJ2-6; V: TRBV20-1; CDR3: CSAMGPSGANVLTF
J: TRBJ1-1; V: TRBV27; CDR3: CASSWGTGVMNTEAFF
J: TRBJ1-1; V: TRBV12-3/TRBV12-4; CDR3: CASRTNSGEDTEAFF
J: TRBJ2-7; V: TRBV2; CDR3: CASSDGVRTGGYEQYF
J: TRBJ2-5; V: TRBV7-2; CDR3: CASSSQGTQYF
J: TRBJ2-2; V: TRBV19; CDR3: CASRKSAGELFF
J: TRBJ1-3; V: TRBV12-5; CDR3: CASGFATGTESSGNTIYF
J: TRBJ1-1; V: TRBV2; CDR3: CASSEGLPPGTEAFF
J: TRBJ1-1; V: TRBV5-1; CDR3: CASSLELRGPGTEAFF
J: TRBJ1-1; V: TRBV12-3/TRBV12-4; CDR3: CASSLALFRCYGSEAFF
J: TRBJ1-5; V: TRBV10-3; CDR3: CAISRGTEGNQPQHF
J: TRBJ1-1; V: TRBV6-1; CDR3: CASSERGRIDTEAFF
J: TRBJ2-6; V: TRBV30; CDR3: CAWSATGANVLTF
J: TRBJ2-5; V: TRBV3-1; CDR3: CASSQDDGEETQYF
J: TRBJ1-2; V: TRBV4-1; CDR3: CASSQDSGVLDYTF
J: TRBJ1-2; V: TRBV27; CDR3: CASSYRAPPGGYGYTF
J: TRBJ1-1; V: TRBV6-5; CDR3: CASSWGDAEAFF
J: TRBJ1-1; V: TRBV19; CDR3: CASSRGSQMNTEAFF